Below, 19 T cell receptor beta chains from the same sample are listed, as sequenced in a study of blood T cells in healthy people across ages. A second PCR, run for about 6 to 11 cycles, used a sample-barcoded 5' primer plus a J-beta primer mix. TCRdb reanalysed the 5' RACE reads using MiXCR and keeps one entry per CDR3 protein. The sample has about a million distinct CDR3 sequences; approximately 49% are singletons. The sequenced sample consisted of blood. The source is a man younger than 45 in good health.

The rearrangement uses TRBV28 and TRBJ1-1, with no clear D. CDR3 length equals 15 residues. CDR1 MDHEN and CDR2 SYDVKM come from the germline V gene. Trimming shortened V by 4 bases and J by 0 bases, and 12 bases separated the two germline ends. The CDR3 DNA follows: TGTGCCAGCAGTTCCCGACGGAATATGAACACTGAAGCTTTCTTT. Amino acid sequence: CASSSRRNMNTEAFF.

This clonotype was recorded a few times. The rearrangement uses TRBV27 and TRBJ2-7; TRBD1 matches 7 bases. The CDR3 spans 15 residues. The germline CDR1 and CDR2 sequences are MNHEY and SMNVEV (reference sequence). Losses at the gene ends were 7 bases for V and 2 bases for J; bases not matched to a gene: 11. The CDR3 DNA reads as TGTGCCAGCATCCCTGACCGGGACAGACCCTACGAGCAGTACTTC. Its protein product is CASIPDRDRPYEQYF.

The rearrangement links TRBV29-1 to TRBJ2-3; 11 positions match TRBD2. V shed 6 bases and J 4 bases; nucleotides not matched to a gene: 18. Germline values: CDR1 SQVTM, CDR2 ANQGSEA. The CDR3 sequence is 18 residues long. Here the CDR3 DNA reads TGCAGCGTGGCCCCGCTAGCGGGGGGCCCGTTATCCGCAGATACGCAGTATTTT. Protein: CSVAPLAGGPLSADTQYF.

This clonotype was recorded a few times. V is TRBV7-9 and J is TRBJ2-7; D unclear. Trimming took off 4 bases at V and 0 bases at J, with 16 bases between the two ends. The CDR3 loop spans 16 amino acids. Germline lookup yields CDR1 SEHNR and CDR2 FQNEAQ (reference sequence). The CDR3 coding sequence is TGTGCCAGCAGCTCGACGCCGGACGTGAGCTCCTACGAGCAGTACTTC. It translates to CASSSTPDVSSYEQYF.

The rearrangement joins TRBV7-9 to TRBJ1-1; D remains ambiguous. V gave up 2 bases and J gave up 0 bases, with 4 bases separating them. Germline V gene sequence: CDR1 SEHNR, CDR2 FQNEAQ (reference sequence). The CDR3 length is 13 residues. The CDR3 here is CASSLPLNTEAFF. CDR3 bases: TGTGCCAGCAGCTTACCGTTGAACACTGAAGCTTTCTTT.

This clonotype was seen only a few times. This sequence joins TRBV15 and TRBJ2-4, with no clear D. V lost 0 bases and J 0 bases, leaving 12 bases between the germline ends. Germline V gene sequence: CDR1 LNHNV, CDR2 YYDKDF (reference sequence). The CDR3 is 17 amino acids. CDR3 loop: CATSRDIGSLAKNIQYF. The CDR3 bases are TGTGCCACCAGCAGAGATATAGGCAGCTTAGCCAAAAACATTCAGTACTTC.

J is TRBJ2-3 and V is TRBV12-3 or TRBV12-4; a possible D gene is TRBD1 (5 bases). The CDR3 has 15 amino acids. V was clipped by 1 base and J by 4 bases, with 12 bases between them. The CDR3 region has the DNA TGTGCCAGCAGTTTAGGGGCAGGGCGGCCAGATACGCAGTATTTT. It codes for CASSLGAGRPDTQYF.

The V call is TRBV6-5, the J call TRBJ2-7; TRBD1 is a possible D gene (6 bases). TRBJ2-4 explains the end of the DNA better; the J call may be wrong. Germline loops: CDR1 MNHEY, CDR2 SVGAGI. The CDR3 is made up of 15 amino acids. Written as DNA, the CDR3 is TGTGCCAGCAGTTATCCCGGACAGAGCCCAAACATTCAGTACTTC. Translating gives CASSYPGQSPNIQYF.

The J gene is TRBJ1-1, the V gene TRBV30, with D hard to call. Trimming shortened V by 0 bases and J by 3 bases, and 5 bases separated the two germline ends. CDR3 length equals 12 residues. Germline V CDR1 and CDR2: GTSNPN, SVGIG (reference sequence). DNA of the CDR3: TGTGCCTGGAGTGTAATGGACACTGAAGCTTTCTTT. Its protein is CAWSVMDTEAFF.

CDR3 sequence (DNA): TGTGCCAGCAGCCTGGGCCCGGCGACTAGCGGTAATGAGCAGTTCTTC. Translation gives CASSLGPATSGNEQFF. This chain links TRBV7-8 with TRBJ2-1; 9 bases align to TRBD2. Losses at the gene ends were 5 bases for V and 7 bases for J; bases not matched to a gene: 12. The V gene's germline CDR1 is SGHVS and CDR2 FQNEAQ. The CDR3 has 16 residues.

The genes are TRBV27 and TRBJ2-4, with 8 nucleotides matching TRBD1. Per germline, CDR1 MNHEY and CDR2 SMNVEV (reference sequence). The length of the CDR3 is 16 residues. Trimming removed 7 bases from V and 3 bases from J; junction bases left unmatched: 11. CDR3 amino acids: CASNPGQGAVKNIQYF. The CDR3 nucleotides are TGTGCCAGCAACCCGGGGCAGGGGGCTGTCAAAAACATTCAGTACTTC.

This clonotype was found a few times. This CDR3 reads CASSLLRGPTGQYF. The CDR3 DNA is TGTGCCAGCAGTTTACTCAGGGGACCGACAGGGCAGTACTTC. The rearrangement uses TRBV28 and TRBJ2-7; a weak D match, TRBD1 (6 bases). Germline V CDR1 and CDR2: MDHEN, SYDVKM. The CDR3 is made up of 14 amino acids. V lost 2 bases, J lost 9 bases, and 17 bases lay in between.

This clonotype was counted many times. The genes are TRBV20-1 and TRBJ1-3; D uncertain. Trimming shortened V by 6 bases and J by 2 bases, and 11 bases separated the two germline ends. The CDR3 consists of 13 residues. Germline-derived CDR1 and CDR2 are DFQATT and SNEGSKA (reference sequence). DNA for the CDR3: TGCAGTGCCGGCGCGGGGACTGGAAACACCATATATTTT. It translates to CSAGAGTGNTIYF.

V and J are TRBV20-1 and TRBJ2-3; 8 bases map to TRBD1. The germline V gene has CDR1 DFQATT and CDR2 SNEGSKA (reference sequence). The V segment lost 6 bases and the J segment 4 bases; nucleotides outside the gene matches: 9. This CDR3 is 14 amino acids long. The CDR3 coding sequence is TGCAGTGCCTTAGACTACAGGGGGTCAGATACGCAGTATTTT. The encoded protein is CSALDYRGSDTQYF.

This clonotype appeared a few times. The rearrangement links TRBV20-1 to TRBJ2-5, with TRBD2 identical over 8 bases. The trim removed 1 base at V and 11 bases at J, leaving 9 bases unmatched. The CDR3 is made up of 13 amino acids. Germline lookup yields CDR1 DFQATT and CDR2 SNEGSKA (reference sequence). The CDR3 DNA follows: TGCAGTGCTAGAGTAGCGGGATCCATGGAGCAGTACTTC. Its protein is CSARVAGSMEQYF.

To note about this clonotype: This may be a read error: a much more frequent sequence differs by one nucleotide. The gene calls are TRBV7-2 and TRBJ2-1; D gene uncertain. The germline gives CDR1 SGHTA, CDR2 FQGNSA. This CDR3 spans 11 amino acids. V was trimmed by 2 bases and J by 8 bases, leaving 4 bases between them. CDR3 amino acids: CASSLIYEQFF. In nucleotides, the CDR3 is TGTGCCAGCAGCTTAATCTATGAGCAGTTCTTC.

The CDR3 bases are TGCGCCAGCAGCTTCCGACAGGGGGTTAGCAATGAGCAGTTCTTC. It translates to CASSFRQGVSNEQFF. The gene calls are TRBV5-1 and TRBJ2-1; the match to TRBD1 covers 9 bases. Losses at the gene ends were 2 bases for V and 6 bases for J; bases not matched to a gene: 6. This CDR3 contains 15 residues. The germline V gene has CDR1 SGHRS and CDR2 YFSETQ.

This clonotype was recorded a few times. V usage is TRBV6-5 and J usage is TRBJ1-2; no reliable D call. CDR1 is MNHEY and CDR2 is SVGAGI in the germline V gene. The CDR3 consists of 13 residues. Trimming stripped 2 bases from V and 4 bases from J, with 8 bases between. CDR3 DNA: TGTGCCAGCAGTTACGGAGTGGGCTATGGCTACACCTTC. Translating it yields CASSYGVGYGYTF.

This clonotype was observed once. At one end, the junction sequence differs from germline, possibly due to a read error. The chain has TRBV4-2 and TRBJ2-7; D is uncertain. CDR3 length: 16 amino acids. Germline V gives CDR1 LGHNA, CDR2 YNFKEQ. The CDR3 nucleotides read TGTGCCAGCAACCAAGCTCCGGCAGGTAGCACCTACGAGCAGTACTTC. Translation: CASNQAPAGSTYEQYF.